Detailed here is one TCR beta chain. These data originate in a study of blood T cell repertoires in COVID-19. Produced via immunoSEQ multiplex PCR; TCRdb's table is partial and in-frame only. The sample includes some 140,000 clones, about 79% of them seen just once. This CDR3 is built from 13 residues. The germline V gene has CDR1 GTSNPN and CDR2 SVGIG (reference sequence). Trimming removed 2 bases at V and 8 bases at J, with 13 bases between. This sequence originates from a woman aged 80 or over with acute or convalescent COVID-19. V gene TRBV30 combines with J gene TRBJ2-1; no firm D call. Source material: peripheral blood. This chain's CDR3 is CAWSIADEYEQFF. CDR3 coding DNA: TGTGCCTGGAGTATAGCCGATGAGTATGAGCAGTTCTTC.